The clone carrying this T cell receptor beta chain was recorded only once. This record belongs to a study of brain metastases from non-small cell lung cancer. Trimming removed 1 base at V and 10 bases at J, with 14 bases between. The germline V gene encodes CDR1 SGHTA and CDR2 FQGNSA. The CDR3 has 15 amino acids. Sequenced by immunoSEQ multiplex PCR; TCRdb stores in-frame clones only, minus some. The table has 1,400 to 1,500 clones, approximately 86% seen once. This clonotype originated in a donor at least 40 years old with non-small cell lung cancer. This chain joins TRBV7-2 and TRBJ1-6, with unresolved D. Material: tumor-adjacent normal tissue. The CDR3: CASSLVSGSQSPLHF. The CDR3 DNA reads TGTGCCAGCAGCTTAGTCAGTGGGAGTCAGTCACCCCTCCACTTT. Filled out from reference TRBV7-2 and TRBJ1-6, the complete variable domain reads GAGVSQSPSNKVTEKGKDVELRCDPISGHTALYWYRQSLGQGLEFLIYFQGNSAPDKSGLPSDRFSAERTGGSVSTLTIQRTQQEDSAVYLCASSLVSGSQSPLHFGNGTRLTVT.